Listed here are 21 T cell receptor beta chains from one sample, sequenced in a study of brain T cells in children with intractable seizures. The repertoire was sequenced with immunoSEQ multiplex PCR; TCRdb's copy has only in-frame clones and lacks some. Of tens of thousands of clones in the sample, around 90% were seen once. Sequenced here: peripheral blood, sampled at surgery. These receptors all come from a girl aged 2 to 9 with Rasmussen encephalitis and intractable seizures.

This clone was recorded once. V gene TRBV21-1 combines with J gene TRBJ2-7; the D call of TRBD1 is as the table states it, not checked on the DNA. TRBV21-1 is deemed a pseudogene. The CDR3 covers 17 residues. The CDR3 sequence: CASSIRASTGPRNEQYF. The DNA for the CDR3 is TGTGCCAGCAGCATACGAGCCTCGACAGGCCCCCGGAACGAGCAGTACTTC.

The V and J genes are TRBV11-1 and TRBJ2-1; D assignment may be TRBD1 or TRBD2 (6 bases each). CDR3 length equals 13 residues. Germline-derived CDR1 and CDR2 are SGHAT and FQDESV (reference sequence). V shed 4 bases and J shed 6 bases, with 10 bases lying between them. CDR3 protein: CASSSWGANEQFF. For the CDR3, the DNA is TGTGCCAGCAGCTCGTGGGGGGCCAATGAGCAGTTCTTC.

This chain links TRBV28 with TRBJ2-5; 9 bases line up with TRBD2. Germline assignment: CDR1 MDHEN and CDR2 SYDVKM. This CDR3 is 13 amino acids long. Trimming cost V 7 bases and J 3 bases; bases outside gene matches: 3. CDR3 nucleotides: TGTGCCAGCACCTCTAGCGGGGAAGAGACCCAGTACTTC. Encoded protein: CASTSSGEETQYF. The whole variable domain, remainder taken from reference TRBV28 and TRBJ2-5, is DVKVTQSSRYLVKRTGEKVFLECVQDMDHENMFWYRQDPGLGLRLIYFSYDVKMKEKGDIPEGYSVSREKKERFSLILESASTNQTSMYLCASTSSGEETQYFGPGTRLLVL.

The chain has TRBV24-1 and TRBJ1-2; TRBD1 matches at 7 bases. V lost 9 bases and J lost 6; bases outside the gene matches: 9. CDR3 length: 13 residues. Germline V gene lookup returns CDR1 KGHDR and CDR2 SFDVKD. CDR3 in DNA: TGTGCCACCTCAGGGGGAAGGCCGGATGGCTACACCTTC. Encoded protein: CATSGGRPDGYTF.

The chain links TRBV5-1 to TRBJ1-2; possible D gene TRBD1, 6 bases. Trimming stripped 1 base from V and 0 bases from J, with 10 bases between. The CDR3 consists of 15 residues. CDR1 and CDR2 (germline): SGHRS, YFSETQ. The CDR3 sequence is CASSLTQGPNYGYTF. CDR3 DNA: TGCGCCAGCAGCTTGACGCAGGGGCCTAACTATGGCTACACCTTC.

The chain joins TRBV18 to TRBJ1-3, with TRBD1 as a possible D gene (6 bases). Germline V gives CDR1 KGHSH, CDR2 LQKENI. The CDR3 contains 15 residues. The V gene lost 3 bases and the J gene lost 0 bases, with 9 bases spanning the gap. The CDR3 nucleotides read TGTGCCAGCTCACCGGACAGTGGCTCTGGAAACACCATATATTTT. This translates into CASSPDSGSGNTIYF.

This chain connects TRBV5-1 to TRBJ1-5; D not certain. Per the germline V gene, CDR1 is SGHRS and CDR2 is YFSETQ. The V and J ends lost 0 bases and 2 bases respectively, with 9 bases between them. This CDR3 has 15 amino acids. The DNA of the CDR3 is TGCGCCAGCAGCTTGGACGGCGGAGGCAATCAGCCCCAGCATTTT. Amino acid sequence: CASSLDGGGNQPQHF.

This clone was observed a few times. The chain uses TRBV6-5 and TRBJ2-3; 7 bases match TRBD2. After removal of 6 bases from V and 2 bases from J, the junction contained 8 bases not matched to a gene. Germline V CDR1 and CDR2: MNHEY, SVGAGI. The CDR3 length is 15 residues. DNA for the CDR3: TGTGCCAGCAGCCCAGCGGGACTCTACACAGATACGCAGTATTTT. It specifies CASSPAGLYTDTQYF.

This clone has just a few counts. The chain has TRBV27 and TRBJ1-2, with D tentatively TRBD1 (6 bases). CDR1 and CDR2 from the germline V gene are MNHEY and SMNVEV (reference sequence). V lost 2 bases and J 4 bases, leaving 8 bases between the germline ends. The CDR3 sequence is 13 residues long. The CDR3 is CASSLGQTYGYTF. The DNA for the CDR3 is TGTGCCAGCAGTTTAGGACAGACCTATGGCTACACCTTC.

V is TRBV27 and J is TRBJ1-1; D is uncertain. The germline V gene encodes CDR1 MNHEY and CDR2 SMNVEV (reference sequence). V shed 3 bases and J shed 0 bases, with 14 bases lying between them. CDR3 length: 16 residues. The DNA of the CDR3 is TGTGCCAGCAGTTTTGGCGGCAGCCTCATGAACACTGAAGCTTTCTTT. Translated: CASSFGGSLMNTEAFF.

The chain combines TRBV7-9 with TRBJ2-3, with TRBD2 identical over 8 bases. Per the germline V gene, CDR1 is SEHNR and CDR2 is FQNEAQ (reference sequence). CDR3 length: 16 amino acids. Germline trimming cut 5 bases from V and 8 bases from J; bases unmatched to any gene: 15. This chain's CDR3 is CASSPRIAGYRSTQYF. In DNA form, the CDR3 reads TGTGCCAGCAGCCCTCGGATAGCGGGATACCGAAGTACGCAGTATTTT.

This chain links TRBV12-3 or TRBV12-4 with TRBJ2-7; 15 bases are shared with TRBD2. Trimming at V came to 6 bases and at J to 9 bases, leaving 3 bases not matched to a gene. The CDR3 has 13 residues. CDR3 protein: CASRGLAGGPQYF. CDR3 in DNA: TGTGCCAGCAGAGGACTAGCGGGGGGGCCGCAGTACTTC.

The chain recombines TRBV11-3 with TRBJ2-7, with 8 bases matching TRBD2. This CDR3 contains 15 residues. The ends lost 4 bases at V and 5 bases at J; junction bases unmatched: 10. Germline V CDR1 and CDR2: SGHNT, YENEEA. The DNA for the CDR3 is TGTGCCAGCAGCTCAGGAAGCGGGAGAACCCACGAGCAGTACTTC. Its translation: CASSSGSGRTHEQYF.

The chain carries TRBV25-1 and TRBJ2-3, with D perhaps matching TRBD1 or TRBD2 (6 bases each). CDR1 and CDR2 (germline): MGHDK, SYGVNS. The CDR3 loop spans 16 amino acids. The V end lost 6 bases, the J end lost 4 bases, and 20 bases lay between the germline ends. The CDR3 loop reads CASSRAEGGHSDTQYF. In DNA form, the CDR3 reads TGTGCCAGCAGCCGGGCGGAGGGGGGTCATTCAGATACGCAGTATTTT. Together with reference TRBV25-1 and TRBJ2-3, the CDR3 gives the full variable domain: EADIYQTPRYLVIGTGKKITLECSQTMGHDKMYWYQQDPGMELHLIHYSYGVNSTEKGDLSSESTVSRIRTEHFPLTLESARPSHTSQYLCASSRAEGGHSDTQYFGPGTRLTVL.

The chain links TRBV6-6 to TRBJ1-1, with D possibly matching TRBD1 (6 bases). The CDR3 contains 11 residues. The V gene lost 8 bases and the J gene lost 10 bases, with 14 bases spanning the gap. The germline CDR1 and CDR2 sequences are MNHNY and SVGAGI (reference sequence). The CDR3 is CASSSEGVAFF. CDR3 sequence (DNA): TGTGCCAGCTCCAGCGAGGGGGTAGCTTTCTTT.

The chain recombines TRBV3-1 (or the pseudogene TRBV3-2) with TRBJ2-1, with 11 positions matching TRBD1. Trimming removed 0 bases from V and 6 bases from J; junction bases left unmatched: 1. Per the germline V gene, CDR1 is LGHDT and CDR2 is YNNKEL (reference sequence). The CDR3 length is 15 residues. The CDR3 sequence: CASSQEDRGRNEQFF. DNA for the CDR3: TGTGCCAGCAGCCAAGAGGACAGGGGGCGCAATGAGCAGTTCTTC.

The V and J genes are TRBV19 and TRBJ1-4; unclear D gene. CDR3 size: 14 residues. Looked up from germline, CDR1 is LNHDA and CDR2 is SQIVND (reference sequence). The germline V and J ends were trimmed by 7 bases and 0 bases, with 9 bases remaining between them. DNA of the CDR3: TGTGCCAGTACCAGGACCGCAACTAATGAAAAACTGTTTTTT. It encodes CASTRTATNEKLFF. Drawing the rest from reference TRBV19 and TRBJ1-4, the complete variable domain is DGGITQSPKYLFRKEGQNVTLSCEQNLNHDAMYWYRQDPGQGLRLIYYSQIVNDFQKGDIAEGYSVSREKKESFPLTVTSAQKNPTAFYLCASTRTATNEKLFFGSGTQLSVL.

This chain uses TRBV11-2 with TRBJ1-5; 9 positions match TRBD1. Germline V gives CDR1 SGHAT, CDR2 FQNNGV. The trim removed 4 bases at V and 3 bases at J, leaving 1 base unmatched. The CDR3 runs 14 residues. The CDR3 loop is CASSWDRDNQPQHF. The DNA of the CDR3 is TGTGCCAGCAGCTGGGACAGGGACAATCAGCCCCAGCATTTT. The variable domain in full, completed from reference TRBV11-2 and TRBJ1-5, reads EAGVAQSPRYKIIEKRQSVAFWCNPISGHATLYWYQQILGQGPKLLIQFQNNGVVDDSQLPKDRFSAERLKGVDSTLKIQPAKLEDSAVYLCASSWDRDNQPQHFGDGTRLSIL.

The chain's CDR3 is CASSTDRGRSPLHF. The CDR3 nucleotides read TGTGCCAGCAGCACGGACAGGGGAAGGTCACCCCTCCACTTT. The rearrangement joins TRBV6-5 to TRBJ1-6; 9 bases map to TRBD1. J gave up 10 bases and V 6 bases, and 7 bases lay outside the gene matches. CDR1 and CDR2 from the germline V gene are MNHEY and SVGAGI. This CDR3 region has 14 residues.

The chain joins TRBV9 to TRBJ2-7, with D perhaps being TRBD1 or TRBD2 (5 bases each). V dropped 4 bases and J dropped 2 bases, with 13 bases sitting between them. The germline V gene has CDR1 SGDLS and CDR2 YYNGEE. There are 14 residues in the CDR3. The CDR3 reads CASSIGAVAYEQYF. DNA for the CDR3: TGTGCCAGCAGCATCGGGGCAGTGGCCTACGAGCAGTACTTC.

V usage is TRBV5-1 and J usage is TRBJ2-5; D is unclear. Trimming left V 2 bases short and J 5 bases short, with 16 bases between. The length of the CDR3 is 15 residues. CDR1 and CDR2 from the germline V gene are SGHRS and YFSETQ. CDR3 DNA sequence: TGCGCCAGCAGCTTCGGTAACGGGTTCGGTGAGACCCAGTACTTC. Protein sequence: CASSFGNGFGETQYF.